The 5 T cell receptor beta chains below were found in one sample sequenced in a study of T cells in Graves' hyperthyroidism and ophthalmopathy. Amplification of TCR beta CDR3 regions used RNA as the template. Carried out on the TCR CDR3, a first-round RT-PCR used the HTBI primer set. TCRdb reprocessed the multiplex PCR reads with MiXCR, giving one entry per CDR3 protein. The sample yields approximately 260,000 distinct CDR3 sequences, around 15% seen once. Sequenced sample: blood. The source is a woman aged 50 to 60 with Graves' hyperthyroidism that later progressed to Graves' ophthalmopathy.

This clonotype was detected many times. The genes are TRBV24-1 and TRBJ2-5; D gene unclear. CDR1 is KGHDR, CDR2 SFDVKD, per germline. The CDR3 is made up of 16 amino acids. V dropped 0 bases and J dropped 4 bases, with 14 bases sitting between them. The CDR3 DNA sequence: TGTGCCACCAGTGATTTGCTCCCCGGCTTGGGAGAGACCCAGTACTTC. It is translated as CATSDLLPGLGETQYF.

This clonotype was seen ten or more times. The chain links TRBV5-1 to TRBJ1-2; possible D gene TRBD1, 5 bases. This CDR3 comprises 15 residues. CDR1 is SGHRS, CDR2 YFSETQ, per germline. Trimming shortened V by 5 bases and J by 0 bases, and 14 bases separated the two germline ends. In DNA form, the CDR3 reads TGCGCCAGCAGTTCGGCGCAGGGAGCTAACTATGGCTACACCTTC. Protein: CASSSAQGANYGYTF.

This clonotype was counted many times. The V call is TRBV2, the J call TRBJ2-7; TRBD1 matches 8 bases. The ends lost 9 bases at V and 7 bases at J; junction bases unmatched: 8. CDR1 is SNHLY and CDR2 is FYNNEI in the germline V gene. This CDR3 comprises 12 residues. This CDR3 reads CASLGQGEEQYF. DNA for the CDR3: TGTGCCAGTCTAGGACAGGGCGAGGAGCAGTACTTC.

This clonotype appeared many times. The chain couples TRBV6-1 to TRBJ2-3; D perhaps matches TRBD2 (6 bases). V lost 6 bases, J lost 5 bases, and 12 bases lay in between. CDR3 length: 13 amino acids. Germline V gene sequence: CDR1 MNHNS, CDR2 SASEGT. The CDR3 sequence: CASRTWGVDTQYF. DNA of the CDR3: TGTGCCAGCAGGACATGGGGGGTAGATACGCAGTATTTT.

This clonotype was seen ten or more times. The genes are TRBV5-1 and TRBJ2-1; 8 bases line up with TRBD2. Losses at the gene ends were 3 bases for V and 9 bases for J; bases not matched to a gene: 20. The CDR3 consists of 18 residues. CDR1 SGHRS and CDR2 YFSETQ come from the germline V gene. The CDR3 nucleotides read TGCGCCAGCAGCTGGGCCGGGGCGGGAGGCGAAGGAGGGGTTGAGCAGTTCTTC. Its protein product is CASSWAGAGGEGGVEQFF.